This T cell receptor beta chain was identified in a study of blood T cell repertoires in COVID-19. Study as a whole: The origin of the acute and convalescent COVID-19 samples was the United States, Italy and Spain.

As handled by the study authors: Reference gene primer amplification gave nucleated cell count estimates. The repertoire was sequenced with immunoSEQ multiplex PCR; TCRdb's copy has only in-frame clones and lacks some. V, J and clone size are those of that table, while D and trimming were read from the DNA. The table lists approximately 35,000 clones, about 82% of them singletons, with about 9.7% in the top ten. The CDR3 totals 14 residues. Germline CDR1 reads SGHTA; CDR2 reads FQGNSA. V was trimmed by 5 bases and J by 6 bases, leaving 15 bases between them. The TCR originated in an older man with active COVID-19. Sequencing input: peripheral blood. The chain carries TRBV7-2 and TRBJ2-3; a possible D gene is TRBD1 (5 bases). This chain's CDR3 is CASSQARAGDTQYF. The CDR3 DNA sequence: TGTGCCAGCAGCCAAGCCAGGGCCGGGGATACGCAGTATTTT.